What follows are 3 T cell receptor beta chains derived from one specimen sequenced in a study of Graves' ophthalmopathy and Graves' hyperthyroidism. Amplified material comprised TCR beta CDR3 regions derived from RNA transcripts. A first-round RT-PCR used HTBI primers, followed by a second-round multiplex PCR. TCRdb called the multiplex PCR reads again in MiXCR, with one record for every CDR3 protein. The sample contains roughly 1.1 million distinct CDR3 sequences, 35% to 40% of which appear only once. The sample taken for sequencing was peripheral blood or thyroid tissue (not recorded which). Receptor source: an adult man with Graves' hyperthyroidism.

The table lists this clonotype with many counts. The chain's CDR3 is CASNPAGVYEQYF. The CDR3 DNA follows: TGTGCCAGCAACCCTGCAGGGGTGTACGAGCAGTACTTC. The chain joins TRBV14 to TRBJ2-7, with D perhaps TRBD1 (6 bases). The CDR3 length is 13 residues. In germline, CDR1 is SGHDN, CDR2 FVKESK. Between the trimmed V and J ends, which lost 7 bases and 4 bases, there was a span of 14 bases.

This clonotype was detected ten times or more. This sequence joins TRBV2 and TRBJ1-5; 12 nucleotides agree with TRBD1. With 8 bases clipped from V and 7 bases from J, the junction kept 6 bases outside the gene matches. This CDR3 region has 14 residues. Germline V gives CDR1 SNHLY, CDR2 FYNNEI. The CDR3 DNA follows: TGTGCCAGCGTGGGGGGACAGGGGGCACAGCCCCAGCATTTT. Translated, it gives CASVGGQGAQPQHF. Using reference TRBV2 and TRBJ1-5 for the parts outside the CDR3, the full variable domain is EPEVTQTPSHQVTQMGQEVILRCVPISNHLYFYWYRQILGQKVEFLVSFYNNEISEKSEIFDDQFSVERPDGSNFTLKIRSTKLEDSAMYFCASVGGQGAQPQHFGDGTRLSIL.

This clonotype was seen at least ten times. The CDR3 nucleotides are TGCGCCAGCAGCCAAGCCAGACGAGACTATGGCTACACCTTC. Amino acid sequence: CASSQARRDYGYTF. The chain links TRBV5-1 to TRBJ1-2, with no clear D. CDR1 is SGHRS and CDR2 is YFSETQ in the germline V gene. Trimming removed 4 bases from V and 3 bases from J, with 13 bases in between. The CDR3 extends over 14 amino acids.